The 2 T cell receptor beta chains below come from one sample, sequenced in a study of shared T cell receptors in the human thymus. The assay was immunoSEQ multiplex PCR, and TCRdb's table has in-frame clones only and misses some. The data contain roughly 560,000 clones, about four fifths of them singletons. The sample also formed part of further work on human thymus T cells.

Specimen: thymocytes. The origin of the receptors is a boy under two years old with a congenital heart defect.

This clone occurred once. The rearrangement joins TRBV6-5 to TRBJ2-7; tentative D call: TRBD2 (6 bases). Germline assignment: CDR1 MNHEY and CDR2 SVGAGI. This CDR3 contains 14 residues. Trimming stripped 6 bases from V and 6 bases from J, with 18 bases between. CDR3 in amino acids: CASRPIGGPVEQYF. CDR3 nucleotides: TGTGCCAGCAGGCCCATCGGAGGGCCGGTCGAGCAGTACTTC.

The chain has TRBV29-1 and TRBJ1-3; D gene unclear. Trimming left V 0 bases short and J 0 bases short, with 15 bases between. The CDR3 extends over 17 amino acids. The germline V gene has CDR1 SQVTM and CDR2 ANQGSEA. The CDR3 region is CSVEDLRLLSSGNTIYF. The CDR3 DNA sequence: TGCAGCGTTGAAGATTTGAGGCTACTATCCTCTGGAAACACCATATATTTT.